These 13 T cell receptor beta chains share one sample of origin, sequenced in a study of blood T cell repertoires in COVID-19. Assay: immunoSEQ multiplex PCR; the TCRdb copy retains only in-frame clones and omits some. Of around 97,000 clones listed, 87% are singletons. The sample comprised peripheral blood. The receptors were gathered from a human donor in a cohort sampled during active COVID-19.

The table lists this clone with a count of one. V gene TRBV5-6 combines with J gene TRBJ2-4; the D is unclear. Germline values: CDR1 SGHDT, CDR2 YYEEEE. CDR3 length: 15 amino acids. With 2 bases removed from V and 0 bases from J, the gap between germline ends came to 9 bases. This CDR3 is CASSFRLPAKNIQYF. Here the CDR3 DNA reads TGTGCCAGCAGCTTTCGACTCCCAGCCAAAAACATTCAGTACTTC.

In regard to this clone: The sample has other DNA sequences that encode this CDR3 too. This sequence joins TRBV19 and TRBJ1-5; D ambiguous. Germline V gives CDR1 LNHDA, CDR2 SQIVND (reference sequence). The CDR3 is 14 amino acids. Trimming pared 3 bases from V and 0 bases from J, leaving 6 bases between. The CDR3 loop is CASSISSSNQPQHF. DNA of the CDR3: TGTGCCAGTAGTATTTCCAGTAGCAATCAGCCCCAGCATTTT.

The gene calls are TRBV19 and TRBJ2-3, with D possibly TRBD2 on 6 matching bases. With 10 bases removed from V and 2 bases from J, the gap between germline ends came to 16 bases. The CDR3 is made up of 14 amino acids. The germline V gene encodes CDR1 LNHDA and CDR2 SQIVND (reference sequence). Here the CDR3 DNA reads TGTGCCATCTCAATCGGGGGAGACACAGATACGCAGTATTTT. This translates into CAISIGGDTDTQYF.

V and J are TRBV6-5 and TRBJ2-2; TRBD1 might be the D (5 bases). Deletions cut 7 bases from V and 1 base from J, with 10 bases between. In germline, CDR1 is MNHEY, CDR2 SVGAGI. CDR3 size: 14 residues. This CDR3 reads CASNPQGNTGELFF. The CDR3 DNA is TGTGCCAGCAATCCGCAGGGGAACACCGGGGAGCTGTTTTTT.

The chain combines TRBV6-5 with TRBJ1-2; possibly TRBD1 for D (5 bases). This CDR3 has 14 amino acids. Germline CDR1 reads MNHEY; CDR2 reads SVGAGI. The V end lost 1 base, the J end lost 6 bases, and 12 bases lay between the germline ends. CDR3 coding DNA: TGTGCCAGCAGTTACTTTGGAGGGGTAAATGGCTACACCTTC. The encoded protein is CASSYFGGVNGYTF.

This chain uses TRBV27 with TRBJ1-2, with TRBD1 as a possible D gene (6 bases). The CDR3 has 15 residues. CDR1 and CDR2 (germline): MNHEY, SMNVEV (reference sequence). V lost 7 bases and J 2 bases, leaving 17 bases between the germline ends. The CDR3 region has the DNA TGTGCCAGCAACCCGAGGGGGACACCCAACTATGGCTACACCTTC. Translation gives CASNPRGTPNYGYTF.

This clone has a single count. The chain links TRBV27 to TRBJ2-3; the match to TRBD1 covers 9 bases. Unmatched junction bases numbered 11, after V lost 9 bases and J lost 4 bases. The CDR3 runs 15 residues. Germline assignment: CDR1 MNHEY and CDR2 SMNVEV (reference sequence). CDR3 sequence reads: CASRTGTGSPDTQYF. The CDR3 region has the DNA TGTGCCAGTCGGACCGGGACAGGGTCCCCAGATACGCAGTATTTT.

This CDR3 is CATSDHRKETQYF. CDR3 DNA sequence: TGTGCCACCAGTGATCACAGAAAAGAGACCCAGTACTTC. The chain links TRBV24-1 to TRBJ2-5; D not certain. Trimming took 3 bases from V and 3 from J, leaving 7 bases between them. The germline CDR1 and CDR2 sequences are KGHDR and SFDVKD. The CDR3 is 13 amino acids.

This clone was seen more than once but under ten times. The rearrangement joins TRBV5-1 to TRBJ1-5; a weak D match, TRBD1 (6 bases). Germline CDR1 SGHRS, CDR2 YFSETQ. V was clipped by 4 bases and J by 8 bases, with 19 bases between them. There are 15 residues in the CDR3. CDR3 loop: CASSPDSTASEPQHF. CDR3 coding DNA: TGCGCCAGCAGCCCGGACAGCACAGCCTCGGAGCCCCAGCATTTT. The full variable domain, completed using reference TRBV5-1 and TRBJ1-5, is KAGVTQTPRYLIKTRGQQVTLSCSPISGHRSVSWYQQTPGQGLQFLFEYFSETQRNKGNFPGRFSGRQFSNSRSEMNVSTLELGDSALYLCASSPDSTASEPQHFGDGTRLSIL.

The chain combines TRBV4-2 with TRBJ2-2; perhaps TRBD2 as D (6 bases). Trimming took 4 bases from V and 1 from J, leaving 13 bases between them. The germline V gene encodes CDR1 LGHNA and CDR2 YNFKEQ. This CDR3 spans 16 amino acids. CDR3 in DNA: TGTGCCAGCAGCCCAAGAGCGGGTAGGAACACCGGGGAGCTGTTTTTT. This sequence encodes CASSPRAGRNTGELFF.

This chain joins TRBV5-6 and TRBJ2-5; a weak D match, TRBD1 (5 bases). Germline values: CDR1 SGHDT, CDR2 YYEEEE. The CDR3 covers 18 residues. Trimming left V 2 bases short and J 2 bases short, with 22 bases between. For the CDR3, the DNA is TGTGCCAGCAGCTTATCTGGGGCAGCAGGAACTGTTCAAGAGACCCAGTACTTC. Its protein product is CASSLSGAAGTVQETQYF.

The chain employs TRBV24-1 and TRBJ2-1; 9 bases are shared with TRBD1. Germline lookup yields CDR1 KGHDR and CDR2 SFDVKD. The trim removed 8 bases at V and 10 bases at J, leaving 14 bases unmatched. The CDR3 length is 15 residues. CDR3 loop: CATTSSGQGFREQFF. In DNA, the CDR3 is TGTGCCACCACTTCCTCGGGACAGGGATTTAGGGAGCAGTTCTTC.

V and J are TRBV2 and TRBJ2-1; 9 nucleotides match TRBD2. This CDR3 spans 16 amino acids. V gave up 5 bases and J gave up 4 bases; unmatched junction bases: 9. The germline V gene encodes CDR1 SNHLY and CDR2 FYNNEI. CDR3 in amino acids: CASSLRVAGAYNEQFF. The DNA for the CDR3 is TGTGCCAGCAGTCTCAGGGTAGCGGGGGCATACAATGAGCAGTTCTTC. The full variable domain, in which reference TRBV2 and TRBJ2-1 provide the parts outside the CDR3, is EPEVTQTPSHQVTQMGQEVILRCVPISNHLYFYWYRQILGQKVEFLVSFYNNEISEKSEIFDDQFSVERPDGSNFTLKIRSTKLEDSAMYFCASSLRVAGAYNEQFFGPGTRLTVL.